The 4 T cell receptor beta chains given below trace back to one sample, sequenced in a study of OX40 agonist ivuxolimab in advanced cancers. Generated by immunoSEQ multiplex PCR, the TCRdb table keeps only in-frame clones and is missing some. The profile covers approximately 84,000 clones, with around 94% appearing a single time and 2% to 3% taken by the ten largest. The sequencing here drew on CD4+ or CD8+ T cells sorted from blood, taken in a trial of the OX40 agonist ivuxolimab. Receptors were obtained from an adult with an advanced solid tumor such as melanoma, head and neck, liver or kidney cancer.

The rearrangement joins TRBV6-5 to TRBJ2-1, with 9 bases aligning to TRBD2. Germline V lookup: CDR1 MNHEY, CDR2 SVGAGI. With 7 bases clipped from V and 14 bases from J, the junction kept 15 bases outside the gene matches. The CDR3 length is 14 residues. The CDR3 nucleotides read TGTGCCAGCATTAGCGGCGGGGTAGCGGGAGAGGAGTTCTTC. Amino acid sequence: CASISGGVAGEEFF.

This chain uses TRBV28 with TRBJ1-6, with D perhaps matching TRBD1 (5 bases). The CDR3 sequence is 15 residues long. The germline gives CDR1 MDHEN, CDR2 SYDVKM. Trimming took 5 bases from V and 9 from J, leaving 17 bases between them. The CDR3 sequence is CASSLLGGGISPLHF. CDR3 sequence (DNA): TGTGCCAGCAGTCTCCTCGGGGGGGGGATTTCACCCCTCCACTTT. Using reference TRBV28 and TRBJ1-6 for the parts outside the CDR3, the full variable domain is DVKVTQSSRYLVKRTGEKVFLECVQDMDHENMFWYRQDPGLGLRLIYFSYDVKMKEKGDIPEGYSVSREKKERFSLILESASTNQTSMYLCASSLLGGGISPLHFGNGTRLTVT.

The chain recombines TRBV27 with TRBJ2-7, with TRBD1 matching over 9 bases. This CDR3 region has 15 residues. Germline-derived CDR1 and CDR2 are MNHEY and SMNVEV (reference sequence). The J segment lost 3 bases and the V segment lost 6 bases, leaving 9 bases of the junction unmatched. The CDR3 loop reads CASSPGQGFIYEQYF. The DNA for the CDR3 is TGTGCCAGCAGCCCTGGACAGGGGTTTATCTACGAGCAGTACTTC.

The genes are TRBV6-5 and TRBJ2-2; 7 positions agree with TRBD1. CDR1 MNHEY and CDR2 SVGAGI come from the germline V gene. V lost 6 bases, J lost 5 bases, and 9 bases stayed unmatched. CDR3 length: 15 amino acids. CDR3 bases: TGTGCCAGCAGCCTAAGACAGGGTGGGACCGGGGAGCTGTTTTTT. Its translation: CASSLRQGGTGELFF.